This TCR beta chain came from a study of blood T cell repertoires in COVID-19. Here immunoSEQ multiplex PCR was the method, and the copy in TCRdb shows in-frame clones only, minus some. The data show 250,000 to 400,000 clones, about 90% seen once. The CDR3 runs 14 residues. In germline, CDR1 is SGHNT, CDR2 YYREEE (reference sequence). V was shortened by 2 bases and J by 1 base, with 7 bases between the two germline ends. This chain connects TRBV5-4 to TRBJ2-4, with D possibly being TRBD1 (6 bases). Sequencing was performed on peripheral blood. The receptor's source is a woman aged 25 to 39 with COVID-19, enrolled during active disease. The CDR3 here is CASSFQGAKNIQYF. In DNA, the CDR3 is TGTGCCAGCAGCTTTCAGGGGGCCAAAAACATTCAGTACTTC.